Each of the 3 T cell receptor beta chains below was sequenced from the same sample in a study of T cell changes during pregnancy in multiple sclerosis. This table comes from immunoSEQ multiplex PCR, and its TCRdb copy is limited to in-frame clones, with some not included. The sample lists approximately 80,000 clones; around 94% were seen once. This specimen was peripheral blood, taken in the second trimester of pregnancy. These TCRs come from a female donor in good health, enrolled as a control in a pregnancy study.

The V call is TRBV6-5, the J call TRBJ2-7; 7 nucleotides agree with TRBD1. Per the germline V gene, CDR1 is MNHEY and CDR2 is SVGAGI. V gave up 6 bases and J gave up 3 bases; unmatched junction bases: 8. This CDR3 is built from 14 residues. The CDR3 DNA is TGTGCCAGCAGCAAACCGGGACAGAACTACGAGCAGTACTTC. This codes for CASSKPGQNYEQYF.

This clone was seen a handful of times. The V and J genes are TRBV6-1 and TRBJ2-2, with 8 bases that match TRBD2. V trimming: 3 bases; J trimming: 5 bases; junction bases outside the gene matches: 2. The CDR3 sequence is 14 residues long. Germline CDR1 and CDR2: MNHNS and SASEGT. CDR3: CASSDGGGTGELFF. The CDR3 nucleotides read TGTGCCAGCAGTGACGGGGGGGGAACCGGGGAGCTGTTTTTT.

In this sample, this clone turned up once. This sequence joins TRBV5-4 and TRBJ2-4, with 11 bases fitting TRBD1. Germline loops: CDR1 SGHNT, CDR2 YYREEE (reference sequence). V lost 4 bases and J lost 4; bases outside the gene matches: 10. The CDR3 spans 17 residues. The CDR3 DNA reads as TGTGCCAGCAGCACGGGGACAGGGGGAAAAGGGAAAAACATTCAGTACTTC. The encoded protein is CASSTGTGGKGKNIQYF.